This T cell receptor beta chain stems from a study of T cell responses to AZD1222 COVID-19 vaccine. This CDR3 spans 17 amino acids. Germline loops: CDR1 SGHRS, CDR2 YFSETQ. With V trimmed by 0 bases and J by 3 bases, 5 bases remained unmatched. Study-wide results and limits: Increases in Spike-specific TCR breadth and depth were seen after two AZD1222 doses. Just a handful of AZD1222 recipients tested seropositive at baseline.

Clones were sequenced by immunoSEQ multiplex PCR, and TCRdb holds only the in-frame ones, with some missing. The table lists about 130,000 clones, 93% of them singletons. Regarding this clone: The antigen remains unidentified.

The chain links TRBV5-1 to TRBJ2-2, with TRBD2 matching 10 bases. This sample comprised peripheral blood, obtained on day 0 of AZD1222 vaccination. The sequence came from an adult in good health. CDR3 sequence reads: CASSLAASGSYTGELFF. CDR3 DNA sequence: TGCGCCAGCAGCTTGGCGGCTAGCGGGAGCTACACCGGGGAGCTGTTTTTT.